Presented here are 13 T cell receptor beta chains from one specimen sequenced in a study of blood T cell repertoires in COVID-19. Here immunoSEQ multiplex PCR was the method, and the copy in TCRdb shows in-frame clones only, minus some. The data show tens of thousands of clones, with roughly 86% seen just once and 4.5% to 6% held by the top ten. Sequencing was carried out using peripheral blood. The receptor set was obtained from a man aged 50 to 60 with active or convalescent COVID-19.

The gene calls are TRBV11-2 and TRBJ1-5; D possibly corresponds to TRBD1 (6 bases). Germline lookup yields CDR1 SGHAT and CDR2 FQNNGV. The CDR3 contains 16 residues. The ends were cut back, 5 bases at V and 4 bases at J, with 18 bases in the middle. The CDR3 coding sequence is TGTGCCAGCAGCGTTGGCCCTACAGGGATTAATCAGCCCCAGCATTTT. It codes for CASSVGPTGINQPQHF.

The chain carries TRBV4-3 and TRBJ2-5, with 12 bases matching TRBD2. Germline V gives CDR1 LGHNA, CDR2 YSLEER. The V gene end was trimmed by 1 base and the J gene end by 1 base; junction bases not matched to a gene: 1. This CDR3 is built from 16 residues. CDR3 in amino acids: CASSQVTSGGQETQYF. The CDR3 DNA follows: TGCGCCAGCAGCCAAGTGACTAGCGGGGGCCAAGAGACCCAGTACTTC.

This clone was recorded a few times. The CDR3 sequence: CASSSTGGSYNEQFF. CDR3 sequence (DNA): TGTGCCAGCAGTTCAACAGGGGGCTCCTACAATGAGCAGTTCTTC. This chain links TRBV2 with TRBJ2-1; 8 bases are shared with TRBD1. Germline-derived CDR1 and CDR2 are SNHLY and FYNNEI. This CDR3 has 15 amino acids. Trimming removed 5 bases from V and 0 bases from J; junction bases left unmatched: 3. The whole variable domain, filled in from reference TRBV2 and TRBJ2-1, reads EPEVTQTPSHQVTQMGQEVILRCVPISNHLYFYWYRQILGQKVEFLVSFYNNEISEKSEIFDDQFSVERPDGSNFTLKIRSTKLEDSAMYFCASSSTGGSYNEQFFGPGTRLTVL.

A note on this clone: Other nucleotide sequences from this sample produce the same CDR3. The J gene is TRBJ1-5, the V gene TRBV5-1; D not resolved. Germline CDR1 reads SGHRS; CDR2 reads YFSETQ. The CDR3 totals 15 residues. Deletions cut 0 bases from V and 0 bases from J, with 7 bases between. The CDR3 bases are TGCGCCAGCAGCTTGGATGGCAATAGCAATCAGCCCCAGCATTTT. Protein: CASSLDGNSNQPQHF.

The chain carries TRBV9 and TRBJ2-1, with 8 nucleotides matching TRBD2. The V gene's germline CDR1 is SGDLS and CDR2 YYNGEE. This CDR3 comprises 15 residues. V shed 0 bases, J shed 3 bases, and the junction held 2 bases outside the gene matches. For the CDR3, the DNA is TGTGCCAGCAGCGTAGATAGCGGGGTCTACAATGAGCAGTTCTTC. Its protein is CASSVDSGVYNEQFF.

This clone appeared a few times. This chain uses TRBV9 with TRBJ2-3, with 14 bases that match TRBD2. The CDR3 has 18 amino acids. Germline loops: CDR1 SGDLS, CDR2 YYNGEE. The V and J ends lost 4 bases and 2 bases, in that order; junction bases with no gene match: 9. CDR3 bases: TGTGCCAGCAGCCTTGGAAGACTAGCGGGGGGGTACACAGATACGCAGTATTTT. Translating it yields CASSLGRLAGGYTDTQYF. Together with reference TRBV9 and TRBJ2-3, the CDR3 gives the full variable domain: DSGVTQTPKHLITATGQRVTLRCSPRSGDLSVYWYQQSLDQGLQFLIQYYNGEERAKGNILERFSAQQFPDLHSELNLSSLELGDSALYFCASSLGRLAGGYTDTQYFGPGTRLTVL.

The gene calls are TRBV7-2 and TRBJ2-5, with D tentatively TRBD2 (6 bases). Between the trimmed V and J ends, which lost 5 bases and 5 bases, there was a span of 15 bases. From germline, CDR1 is SGHTA and CDR2 FQGNSA. This CDR3 region has 14 residues. The CDR3 sequence is CASSPVGGRETQYF. CDR3 nucleotide sequence: TGTGCCAGCAGCCCCGTGGGGGGACGGGAGACCCAGTACTTC.

The chain links TRBV30 to TRBJ2-1; D is perhaps TRBD1 (6 bases). This CDR3 contains 12 residues. Germline V gives CDR1 GTSNPN, CDR2 SVGIG (reference sequence). Trimming took off 5 bases at V and 11 bases at J, with 16 bases between the two ends. CDR3 amino acids: CAWGGAGTKQFF. CDR3 nucleotides: TGTGCCTGGGGGGGAGCCGGGACAAAGCAGTTCTTC.

The DNA for the CDR3 is TGTGCCAGCACCACAAGGCGACTCAACTATGGCTACACCTTC. It translates to CASTTRRLNYGYTF. This chain links TRBV6-5 with TRBJ1-2; no firm D call. CDR1 is MNHEY, CDR2 SVGAGI, per germline. V lost 7 bases and J 2 bases, leaving 14 bases between the germline ends. CDR3 length: 14 residues.

This clone came up once. The chain combines TRBV7-8 with TRBJ2-1; tentative D call: TRBD2 (6 bases). Germline CDR1 and CDR2: SGHVS and FQNEAQ. V gave up 5 bases and J gave up 0 bases, with 14 bases separating them. The CDR3 spans 16 residues. The CDR3 DNA reads TGTGCCAGCAGCCTACGGGACTTCAGCTCCTACAATGAGCAGTTCTTC. Translating it yields CASSLRDFSSYNEQFF.

V and J are TRBV28 and TRBJ2-5; 7 bases are a match to TRBD1. Germline loops: CDR1 MDHEN, CDR2 SYDVKM. This CDR3 has 16 residues. Germline trimming cut 4 bases from V and 5 bases from J; bases unmatched to any gene: 13. The CDR3 DNA is TGTGCCAGCAGTTCCCCGACAGGGTGGAGCCGGGAGACCCAGTACTTC. Protein sequence: CASSSPTGWSRETQYF.

This clone is labeled medium-sized. The chain recombines TRBV21-1 with TRBJ2-7; the D call TRBD2 from the table was never checked on the DNA. TRBV21-1 is listed as a pseudogene. The CDR3 loop spans 11 amino acids. Here the CDR3 reads CASSIPGDLYV. Here the CDR3 DNA reads TGTGCCAGCAGCATTCCGGGGGACCTGTACGTC.

The rearrangement links TRBV18 to TRBJ1-6; 7 bases fit TRBD1. This CDR3 spans 14 amino acids. V shed 1 base and J 10 bases; nucleotides not matched to a gene: 4. Germline V gene data show CDR1 as KGHSH and CDR2 as LQKENI. CDR3 amino acids: CASSPRDRDSPLHF. Written as DNA, the CDR3 is TGTGCCAGCTCACCACGTGACAGGGACTCACCCCTCCACTTT.